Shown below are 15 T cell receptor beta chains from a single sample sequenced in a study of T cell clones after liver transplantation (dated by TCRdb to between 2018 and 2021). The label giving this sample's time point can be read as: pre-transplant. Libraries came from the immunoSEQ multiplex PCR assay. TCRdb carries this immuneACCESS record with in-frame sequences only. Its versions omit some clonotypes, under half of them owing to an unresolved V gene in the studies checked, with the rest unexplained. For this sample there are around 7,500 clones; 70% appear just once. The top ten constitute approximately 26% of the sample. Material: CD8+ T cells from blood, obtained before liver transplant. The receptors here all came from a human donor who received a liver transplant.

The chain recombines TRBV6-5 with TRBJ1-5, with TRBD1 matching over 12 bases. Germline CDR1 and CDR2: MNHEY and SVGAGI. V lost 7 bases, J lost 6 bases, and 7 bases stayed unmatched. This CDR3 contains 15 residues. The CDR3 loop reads CASKPGTGGGQPQHF. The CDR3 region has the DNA TGTGCCAGCAAACCCGGGACAGGGGGCGGTCAGCCCCAGCATTTT.

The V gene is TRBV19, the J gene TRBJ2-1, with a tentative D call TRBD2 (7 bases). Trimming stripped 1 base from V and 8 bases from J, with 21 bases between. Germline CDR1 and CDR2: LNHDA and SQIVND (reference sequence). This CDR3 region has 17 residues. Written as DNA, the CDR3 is TGTGCCAGTAGTATAGTCCGGACGGGGGGCGAACCATATGAGCAGTTCTTC. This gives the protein CASSIVRTGGEPYEQFF.

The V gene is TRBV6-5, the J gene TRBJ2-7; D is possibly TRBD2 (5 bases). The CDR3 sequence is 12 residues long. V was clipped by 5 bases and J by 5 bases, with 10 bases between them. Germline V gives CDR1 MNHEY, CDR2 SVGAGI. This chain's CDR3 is CASSIAKNEQYF. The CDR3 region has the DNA TGTGCCAGCAGTATAGCGAAAAACGAGCAGTACTTC.

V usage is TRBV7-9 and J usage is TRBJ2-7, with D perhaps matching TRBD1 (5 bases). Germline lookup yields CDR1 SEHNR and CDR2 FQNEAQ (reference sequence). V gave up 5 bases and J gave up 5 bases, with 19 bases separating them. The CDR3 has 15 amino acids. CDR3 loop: CASSTGPEHGDEQYV. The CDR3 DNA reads TGTGCCAGCAGCACAGGCCCCGAACACGGAGACGAGCAGTACGTC.

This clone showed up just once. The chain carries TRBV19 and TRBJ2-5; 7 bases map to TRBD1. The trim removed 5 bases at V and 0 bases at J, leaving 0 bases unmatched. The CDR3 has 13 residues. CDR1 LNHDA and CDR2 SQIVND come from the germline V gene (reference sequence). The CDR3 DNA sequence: TGTGCCAGTAGTGGGACAGACCAAGAGACCCAGTACTTC. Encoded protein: CASSGTDQETQYF.

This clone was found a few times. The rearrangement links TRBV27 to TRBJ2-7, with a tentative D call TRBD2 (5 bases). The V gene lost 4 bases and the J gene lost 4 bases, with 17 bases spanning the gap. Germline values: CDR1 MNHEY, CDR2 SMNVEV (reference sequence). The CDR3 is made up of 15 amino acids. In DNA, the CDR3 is TGTGCCAGCAGTTCCCCCACGTACGGGGTTTACGAGCAGTACTTC. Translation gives CASSSPTYGVYEQYF.

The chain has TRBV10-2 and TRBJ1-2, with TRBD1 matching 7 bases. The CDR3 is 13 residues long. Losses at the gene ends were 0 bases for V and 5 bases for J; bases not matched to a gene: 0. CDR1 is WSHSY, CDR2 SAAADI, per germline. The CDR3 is CASSESTGYGYTF. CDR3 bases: TGCGCCAGCAGTGAGTCGACAGGGTATGGCTACACCTTC.

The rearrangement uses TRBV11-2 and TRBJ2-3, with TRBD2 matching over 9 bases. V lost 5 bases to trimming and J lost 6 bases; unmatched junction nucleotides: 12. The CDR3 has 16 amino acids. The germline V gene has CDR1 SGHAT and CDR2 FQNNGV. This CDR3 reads CASSPRSSGRGDTQYF. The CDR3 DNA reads TGTGCCAGCAGCCCCCGTAGTAGCGGGAGAGGGGATACGCAGTATTTT.

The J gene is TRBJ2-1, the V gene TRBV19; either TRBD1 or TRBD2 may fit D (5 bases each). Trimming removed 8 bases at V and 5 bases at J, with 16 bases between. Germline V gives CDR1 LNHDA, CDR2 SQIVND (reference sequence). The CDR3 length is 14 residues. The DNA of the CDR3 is TGTGCCAGTCGGGATCGGGGCCCGAACAATGAGCAGTTCTTC. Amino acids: CASRDRGPNNEQFF. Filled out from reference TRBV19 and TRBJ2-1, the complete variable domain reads DGGITQSPKYLFRKEGQNVTLSCEQNLNHDAMYWYRQDPGQGLRLIYYSQIVNDFQKGDIAEGYSVSREKKESFPLTVTSAQKNPTAFYLCASRDRGPNNEQFFGPGTRLTVL.

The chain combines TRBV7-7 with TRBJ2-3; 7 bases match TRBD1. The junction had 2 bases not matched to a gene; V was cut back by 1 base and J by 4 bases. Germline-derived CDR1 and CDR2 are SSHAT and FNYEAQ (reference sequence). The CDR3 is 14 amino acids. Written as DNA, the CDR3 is TGTGCCAGCAGCTTAGGACAGGGCTCAGATACGCAGTATTTT. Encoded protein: CASSLGQGSDTQYF.

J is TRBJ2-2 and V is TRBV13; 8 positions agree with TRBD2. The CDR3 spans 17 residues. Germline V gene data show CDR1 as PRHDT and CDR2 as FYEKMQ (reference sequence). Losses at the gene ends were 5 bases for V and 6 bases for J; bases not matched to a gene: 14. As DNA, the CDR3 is TGTGCCAGCAGCCCCGGTAGGGAGCGGGAGAGGTCCGGGGAGCTGTTTTTT. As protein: CASSPGRERERSGELFF.

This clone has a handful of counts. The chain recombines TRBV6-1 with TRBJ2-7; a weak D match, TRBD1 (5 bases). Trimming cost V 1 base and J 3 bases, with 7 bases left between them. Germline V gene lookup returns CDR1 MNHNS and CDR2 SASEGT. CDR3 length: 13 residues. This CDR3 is CASSEGQYYEQYF. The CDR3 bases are TGTGCCAGCAGTGAAGGACAGTACTACGAGCAGTACTTC.

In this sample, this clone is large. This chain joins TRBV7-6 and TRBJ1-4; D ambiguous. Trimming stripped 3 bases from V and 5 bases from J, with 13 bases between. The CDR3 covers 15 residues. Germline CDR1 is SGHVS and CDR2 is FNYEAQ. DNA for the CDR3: TGTGCCAGCAGCTTGGTTCCGGACGGGAATGAAAAACTGTTTTTT. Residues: CASSLVPDGNEKLFF.

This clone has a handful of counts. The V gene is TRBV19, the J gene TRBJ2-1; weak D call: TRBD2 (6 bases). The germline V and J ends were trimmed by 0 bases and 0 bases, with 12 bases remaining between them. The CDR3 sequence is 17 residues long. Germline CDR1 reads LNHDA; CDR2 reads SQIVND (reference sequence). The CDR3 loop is CASSIEPPGSSYNEQFF. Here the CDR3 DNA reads TGTGCCAGTAGTATAGAGCCCCCCGGGAGCTCCTACAATGAGCAGTTCTTC.

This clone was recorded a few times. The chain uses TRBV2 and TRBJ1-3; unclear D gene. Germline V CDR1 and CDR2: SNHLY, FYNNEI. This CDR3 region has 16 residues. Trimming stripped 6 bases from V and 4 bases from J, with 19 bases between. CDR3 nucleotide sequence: TGTGCCAGCAGCCGACCGAGGCCAAATCCAGGAAACACCATATATTTT. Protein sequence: CASSRPRPNPGNTIYF.